This T cell receptor (beta chain) comes out of a study of T cells in Graves' hyperthyroidism and ophthalmopathy. Study-wide background: At the time of initial diagnosis and before any treatment, peripheral blood was collected.

Patients aged 18 to 65 with hyperthyroidism were newly diagnosed, with duration under 2 months. The diagnostic basis comprised clinical symptoms, serum thyroxine and TRAb, thyroid ultrasound and orbital computed tomography. The V and J ends lost 7 bases and 15 bases respectively, with 19 bases between them. Germline V gene data show CDR1 as LNHDA and CDR2 as SQIVND (reference sequence). The CDR3 sequence is 12 residues long. TCR beta CDR3 region amplification was performed from RNA transcripts. When the TCR CDR3 underwent first-round RT-PCR, the HTBI primer set was used. TCRdb reanalysed the multiplex PCR reads using MiXCR and keeps one entry per CDR3 protein. The sample records 300,000 to 350,000 distinct CDR3 sequences, roughly 15% being singletons.

The sample comprised blood. The receptor comes from a young man with Graves' hyperthyroidism. The chain carries TRBV19 and TRBJ2-1, with TRBD1 as a possible D gene (5 bases). CDR3 coding DNA: TGTGCCAGTACCATAGGGGTTGGGCGACTGTTCTTC. As protein: CASTIGVGRLFF.